A single sample is the source of the 14 T cell receptor beta chains below, sequenced in a study of blood T cell repertoires in COVID-19. TCRdb keeps only in-frame clones here, not all; method: immunoSEQ multiplex PCR. Among approximately 270,000 clones listed, approximately 90% were seen once. What was sequenced was peripheral blood. Receptor source: a man aged 25-45 years with acute or convalescent COVID-19.

This sequence joins TRBV6-6 and TRBJ2-7; D unresolved. V gave up 5 bases and J gave up 1 base, with 6 bases separating them. Germline CDR1 MNHNY, CDR2 SVGAGI (reference sequence). CDR3 length: 12 residues. CDR3 residues: CASSPQSYEQYF. The CDR3 DNA is TGTGCCAGCAGTCCGCAGTCCTACGAGCAGTACTTC.

This clone showed up just once. The rearrangement uses TRBV29-1 and TRBJ2-7, with a possible D match to TRBD1 (5 bases). Germline lookup yields CDR1 SQVTM and CDR2 ANQGSEA. There are 13 residues in the CDR3. V lost 4 bases and J lost 2, with 12 bases in between. The CDR3 nucleotides are TGCAGCGTTGTGTGGGCAGGGACCTACGAGCAGTACTTC. Its protein product is CSVVWAGTYEQYF.

This clone was detected only once. The same CDR3 can be traced to other DNA sequences in this sample. The V call is TRBV18, the J call TRBJ2-5; D unresolved. This CDR3 is built from 12 residues. Trimming pared 6 bases from V and 0 bases from J, leaving 5 bases between. CDR1 is KGHSH, CDR2 LQKENI, per germline. Here the CDR3 reads CASSQYQETQYF. The CDR3 region has the DNA TGTGCCAGCTCCCAGTACCAAGAGACCCAGTACTTC.

The chain couples TRBV6-1 to TRBJ2-1; 7 nucleotides match TRBD2. Germline CDR1 is MNHNS and CDR2 is SASEGT. V shed 0 bases, J shed 8 bases, and the junction held 7 bases outside the gene matches. The CDR3 is made up of 15 amino acids. The CDR3 spells CASSEASLADDEQFF. DNA of the CDR3: TGTGCCAGCAGTGAAGCAAGCCTAGCGGACGATGAGCAGTTCTTC.

This clone was detected once. V is TRBV28 and J is TRBJ2-5; tentatively, D is TRBD2 (7 bases). This CDR3 is 12 amino acids long. Germline V gene data show CDR1 as MDHEN and CDR2 as SYDVKM. Trimming pared 6 bases from V and 6 bases from J, leaving 11 bases between. The CDR3: CASRQGGKTQYF. DNA for the CDR3: TGTGCCAGCAGACAGGGAGGGAAGACCCAGTACTTC.

In this sample, this clone turned up a few times. The V call is TRBV5-6, the J call TRBJ2-2; 8 positions match TRBD2. This CDR3 comprises 16 residues. Germline values: CDR1 SGHDT, CDR2 YYEEEE. V trimming: 6 bases; J trimming: 7 bases; junction bases outside the gene matches: 14. The CDR3 spells CASTFRGGGHGGELFF. In nucleotides, the CDR3 is TGTGCCAGCACCTTCCGTGGCGGGGGGCATGGCGGGGAGCTGTTTTTT.

The chain has TRBV27 and TRBJ1-4; D is unresolved. Germline V gene data show CDR1 as MNHEY and CDR2 as SMNVEV (reference sequence). This CDR3 contains 17 residues. The ends were cut back, 5 bases at V and 4 bases at J, with 20 bases in the middle. The CDR3 sequence: CASSLTPAGPLNEKLFF. CDR3 in DNA: TGTGCCAGCAGTCTTACCCCAGCTGGGCCACTTAATGAAAAACTGTTTTTT.

V and J are TRBV5-1 and TRBJ2-1, with 7 bases lining up with TRBD1. The CDR3 consists of 14 residues. The V gene's germline CDR1 is SGHRS and CDR2 YFSETQ. The V segment lost 2 bases and the J segment 8 bases; nucleotides outside the gene matches: 7. CDR3 sequence reads: CASSFGQAIDEQFF. The DNA of the CDR3 is TGCGCCAGCAGCTTCGGACAGGCTATCGATGAGCAGTTCTTC.

The chain carries TRBV7-9 and TRBJ2-7; possibly TRBD1 for D (6 bases). V was clipped by 4 bases and J by 6 bases, with 13 bases between them. Per germline, CDR1 SEHNR and CDR2 FQNEAQ (reference sequence). The length of the CDR3 is 13 residues. For the CDR3, the DNA is TGTGCCAGCAGCTCGACAGGTATGGGCGAGCAGTACTTC. Its translation: CASSSTGMGEQYF.

The J gene is TRBJ2-1, the V gene TRBV28, with 10 positions matching TRBD1. Germline loops: CDR1 MDHEN, CDR2 SYDVKM. The CDR3 spans 17 residues. V shed 5 bases, J shed 7 bases, and the junction held 14 bases outside the gene matches. The CDR3 sequence is CASSTPGQGGLWNEQFF. The DNA of the CDR3 is TGTGCCAGCAGTACGCCCGGACAGGGGGGTCTGTGGAATGAGCAGTTCTTC.

This clone was detected a few times. In DNA, the CDR3 is TGTGCCAGCAGTGATGGGGTAGCGGGGGGACAAAAACCAGATACGCAGTATTTT. As protein: CASSDGVAGGQKPDTQYF. The rearrangement links TRBV2 to TRBJ2-3; 10 bases align to TRBD2. The germline V gene has CDR1 SNHLY and CDR2 FYNNEI. V was pared by 3 bases and J by 4 bases, with 13 bases of the junction left unmatched. The CDR3 has 18 residues.

The V gene is TRBV5-6, the J gene TRBJ2-2, with D uncertain. The CDR3 has 15 amino acids. V was trimmed by 4 bases and J by 2 bases, leaving 12 bases between them. Germline CDR1 SGHDT, CDR2 YYEEEE. The CDR3, as DNA: TGTGCCAGCAGCCGGGTCTCCACTAACACCGGGGAGCTGTTTTTT. This sequence encodes CASSRVSTNTGELFF.

The sample holds a few counts of this clone. This chain uses TRBV19 with TRBJ1-5; TRBD1 aligns across 7 bases. Germline CDR1 LNHDA, CDR2 SQIVND (reference sequence). There are 14 residues in the CDR3. J was trimmed by 5 bases and V by 3 bases; bases with no gene match: 4. CDR3 sequence reads: CASSMGTAYQPQHF. The CDR3 DNA reads as TGTGCCAGTAGTATGGGGACAGCCTATCAGCCCCAGCATTTT.

This clone was recorded a few times. This chain uses TRBV24-1 with TRBJ2-7, with a possible D match to TRBD2 (5 bases). The CDR3 covers 15 residues. The V gene lost 3 bases and the J gene lost 0 bases, with 11 bases spanning the gap. Germline V lookup: CDR1 KGHDR, CDR2 SFDVKD. The CDR3 region has the DNA TGTGCCACCAGTGATCCCGGGGTGGACTCCTACGAGCAGTACTTC. This translates into CATSDPGVDSYEQYF.